This TCR beta chain was sequenced during a study of identical twins. A universal primer site came from template switching; cDNA carried unique molecular identifiers. MiXCR, run by TCRdb on the 5' RACE reads, gives a single entry per CDR3 protein. The sample records roughly 350,000 distinct CDR3 sequences, approximately 13% being singletons. The junction had 6 bases not matched to a gene; V was cut back by 3 bases and J by 3 bases. The CDR3 runs to 15 residues. Germline V gene sequence: CDR1 MGHRA, CDR2 YSYEKL. This clonotype was seen more than once but under ten times. These data were likewise used in another study, on yellow fever vaccine responses in identical twins. As that report states: After vaccination, twins' T cell response reportedly seemed partly convergent, partly personalized.

The chain joins TRBV4-1 to TRBJ2-7, with 9 bases lining up with TRBD2. The TCR sequence derives from a woman under 30 in good health. The sample taken for sequencing was CD8+ T cells sorted from blood. The CDR3 loop is CASSQRLAAFYEQYF. Here the CDR3 DNA reads TGCGCCAGCAGCCAGAGACTAGCGGCCTTCTACGAGCAGTACTTC.